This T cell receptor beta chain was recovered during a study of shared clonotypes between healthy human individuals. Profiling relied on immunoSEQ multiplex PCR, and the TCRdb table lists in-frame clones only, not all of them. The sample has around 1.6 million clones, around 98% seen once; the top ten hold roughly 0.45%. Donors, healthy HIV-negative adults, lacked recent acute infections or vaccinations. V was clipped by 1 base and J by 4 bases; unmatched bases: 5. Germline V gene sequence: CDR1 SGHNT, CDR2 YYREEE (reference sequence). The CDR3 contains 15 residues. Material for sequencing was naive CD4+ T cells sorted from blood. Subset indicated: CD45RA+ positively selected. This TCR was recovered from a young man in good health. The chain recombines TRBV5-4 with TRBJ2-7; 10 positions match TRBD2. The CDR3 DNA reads TGTGCCAGCAGCTTGAGTACTAGCGGGAATTACGAGCAGTACTTC. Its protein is CASSLSTSGNYEQYF. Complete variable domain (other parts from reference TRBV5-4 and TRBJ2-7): ETGVTQSPTHLIKTRGQQVTLRCSSQSGHNTVSWYQQALGQGPQFIFQYYREEENGRGNFPPRFSGLQFPNYSSELNVNALELDDSALYLCASSLSTSGNYEQYFGPGTRLTVT.